The TCR beta chain described here comes from a study of T cell changes during pregnancy in multiple sclerosis. Looked up from germline, CDR1 is MNHEY and CDR2 is SVGAGI. Trimming removed 6 bases from V and 3 bases from J, with 12 bases in between. The CDR3 is 14 amino acids. Data came from immunoSEQ multiplex PCR; TCRdb stores just in-frame clones and leaves some out. The sample lists 100,000 or so clones, 94% seen once, with approximately 1.6% in the top ten. This sample comprised peripheral blood, obtained after pregnancy. This chain joins TRBV6-5 and TRBJ2-1; D might be TRBD2 (5 bases). This clonotype was obtained from a female donor in good health, enrolled as a control in a pregnancy study. The CDR3 DNA reads TGTGCCAGCAGCCAGCACGGGGTCTACAATGAGCAGTTCTTC. Translated: CASSQHGVYNEQFF.